These 18 T cell receptor beta chains came from one sample sequenced in a study of OX40 agonist ivuxolimab in advanced cancers. Some clones are missing from TCRdb's copy, which holds only in-frame ones; the method was immunoSEQ multiplex PCR. The sample gives about 48,000 clones, approximately 84% of which show up once; roughly 9.6% is in the top ten. This material consisted of CD4+ or CD8+ T cells sorted from blood, taken in a trial of the OX40 agonist ivuxolimab. Source of these receptors: an adult with an advanced solid tumor such as melanoma, head and neck, liver or kidney cancer.

V is TRBV5-1 and J is TRBJ2-3, with TRBD2 matching over 9 bases. The ends lost 2 bases at V and 4 bases at J; junction bases unmatched: 5. The length of the CDR3 is 15 residues. CDR1 is SGHRS, CDR2 YFSETQ, per germline. The CDR3 is CASSLFSGGADTQYF. The CDR3 DNA reads TGCGCCAGCAGCTTATTTAGCGGGGGAGCAGATACGCAGTATTTT.

This clone has just one count. V gene TRBV5-6 combines with J gene TRBJ2-6; tentatively, D is TRBD1 (6 bases). Germline lookup yields CDR1 SGHDT and CDR2 YYEEEE. The V gene lost 1 base and the J gene lost 0 bases, with 11 bases spanning the gap. The CDR3 covers 17 residues. CDR3 bases: TGTGCCAGCAGCTTGCTACAGGGACCCTCTGGGGCCAACGTCCTGACTTTC. It specifies CASSLLQGPSGANVLTF.

The chain links TRBV29-1 to TRBJ2-1; the D gene could be TRBD1 or TRBD2 (5 bases each). CDR3 length equals 14 residues. Germline V lookup: CDR1 SQVTM, CDR2 ANQGSEA. V lost 8 bases and J lost 0, with 14 bases in between. The CDR3 coding sequence is TGCAGCCACGGAGAGGGGAGCTCCTACAATGAGCAGTTCTTC. It codes for CSHGEGSSYNEQFF.

The gene calls are TRBV19 and TRBJ2-5, with no clear D. The germline CDR1 and CDR2 sequences are LNHDA and SQIVND (reference sequence). Trimming shortened V by 6 bases and J by 2 bases, and 13 bases separated the two germline ends. The CDR3 contains 14 residues. This CDR3 reads CASSDGRYQETQYF. In nucleotides, the CDR3 is TGTGCCAGTAGCGATGGCCGATATCAAGAGACCCAGTACTTC.

The chain employs TRBV7-2 and TRBJ2-7; D is possibly TRBD2 (5 bases). This CDR3 has 14 residues. V was pared by 3 bases and J by 4 bases, with 13 bases between. Germline CDR1 and CDR2: SGHTA and FQGNSA. The CDR3 reads CASSFGLVRYEQYF. CDR3 nucleotide sequence: TGTGCCAGCAGCTTTGGACTGGTAAGATACGAGCAGTACTTC.

The genes are TRBV7-6 and TRBJ2-3; TRBD2 matches at 7 bases. The CDR3 is 17 residues long. Germline V gene sequence: CDR1 SGHVS, CDR2 FNYEAQ. V was clipped by 3 bases and J by 0 bases; unmatched bases: 9. The CDR3, as DNA: TGTGCCAGCAGCTTCGGATCTAGCGGCGCTAGCACAGATACGCAGTATTTT. The encoded protein is CASSFGSSGASTDTQYF.

V gene TRBV10-3 combines with J gene TRBJ1-5; 7 positions agree with TRBD1. After removal of 0 bases from V and 3 bases from J, the junction contained 8 bases not matched to a gene. This CDR3 is 17 amino acids long. CDR1 is ENHRY, CDR2 SYGVKD, per germline. CDR3 protein: CAISESTGPGYNQPQHF. The DNA for the CDR3 is TGTGCCATCAGTGAGTCGACAGGGCCCGGTTACAATCAGCCCCAGCATTTT.

The chain joins TRBV5-1 to TRBJ2-1; possible D gene TRBD2, 5 bases. The CDR3 runs 13 residues. Per the germline V gene, CDR1 is SGHRS and CDR2 is YFSETQ. V lost 2 bases to trimming and J lost 5 bases, with 8 bases between them. CDR3 in amino acids: CASSFRGNNEQFF. CDR3 DNA: TGCGCCAGCAGCTTCCGGGGTAACAATGAGCAGTTCTTC. The variable domain in full, with the rest retrieved from reference TRBV5-1 and TRBJ2-1, is KAGVTQTPRYLIKTRGQQVTLSCSPISGHRSVSWYQQTPGQGLQFLFEYFSETQRNKGNFPGRFSGRQFSNSRSEMNVSTLELGDSALYLCASSFRGNNEQFFGPGTRLTVL.

The genes are TRBV28 and TRBJ1-2; D is perhaps TRBD1 (5 bases). Trimming left V 0 bases short and J 5 bases short, with 10 bases between. Germline CDR1 is MDHEN and CDR2 is SYDVKM. This CDR3 region has 14 residues. The CDR3 here is CASSLWKGRYGYTF. As DNA, the CDR3 is TGTGCCAGCAGTTTATGGAAGGGACGGTATGGCTACACCTTC.

This clone is categorized as medium-sized. The chain joins TRBV4-2 to TRBJ2-5; weak D call: TRBD2 (6 bases). The CDR3 spans 15 residues. Germline lookup yields CDR1 LGHNA and CDR2 YNFKEQ. V lost 1 base and J lost 4, with 13 bases in between. CDR3 protein: CASSQGITGGETQYF. The DNA of the CDR3 is TGTGCCAGCAGCCAAGGAATTACCGGGGGAGAGACCCAGTACTTC.

The V and J genes are TRBV27 and TRBJ2-7; 8 nucleotides match TRBD2. The V and J ends lost 6 bases and 5 bases, in that order; junction bases with no gene match: 12. The CDR3 is 15 residues long. Germline assignment: CDR1 MNHEY and CDR2 SMNVEV (reference sequence). CDR3 nucleotide sequence: TGTGCCAGCAGCCGCCCCTCGGGAGGGGGGAACGAGCAGTACTTC. This encodes CASSRPSGGGNEQYF.

The chain employs TRBV6-5 and TRBJ2-7, with D perhaps matching TRBD1 or TRBD2 (5 bases each). CDR3 length equals 15 residues. The V and J ends lost 0 bases and 7 bases respectively, with 16 bases between them. Germline CDR1 and CDR2: MNHEY and SVGAGI. The CDR3 is CASSYSRDARGEQYF. The CDR3 nucleotides read TGTGCCAGCAGTTACTCCCGGGACGCTCGTGGGGAGCAGTACTTC.

This rearrangement joins TRBV10-3 to TRBJ2-5; TRBD2 matches 10 bases. V lost 10 bases, J lost 5 bases, and 13 bases stayed unmatched. The CDR3 spans 15 residues. Per germline, CDR1 ENHRY and CDR2 SYGVKD. In DNA form, the CDR3 reads TGTGCCACCGGGATGAGCGGGAGGGCCGTGGAGACCCAGTACTTC. Its protein is CATGMSGRAVETQYF.

Points on this clone: An end of the junction differs from the germline gene, which may be a read error. The chain links TRBV7-7 to TRBJ1-4, with a possible D match to TRBD1 (5 bases). CDR3 length: 14 amino acids. Germline CDR1 SSHAT, CDR2 FNYEAQ (reference sequence). In nucleotides, the CDR3 is TGTGCTAGCAGCTTAGGGGCGGCTAATGAAAAACTGTTTTTT. Residues: CASSLGAANEKLFF.

The V gene is TRBV11-2, the J gene TRBJ2-3, with 9 bases aligning to TRBD2. Germline CDR1 SGHAT, CDR2 FQNNGV. J was trimmed by 0 bases and V by 6 bases; bases with no gene match: 4. The CDR3 runs to 15 residues. In nucleotides, the CDR3 is TGTGCCAGCAGACCTAGCGGGACGAGCACAGATACGCAGTATTTT. Its translation is CASRPSGTSTDTQYF.

This sequence joins TRBV28 and TRBJ2-3, with TRBD2 as a possible D gene (5 bases). Germline-derived CDR1 and CDR2 are MDHEN and SYDVKM. V was pared by 4 bases and J by 0 bases, with 14 bases between. The CDR3 spans 16 residues. The CDR3 reads CASSSRTGTSTDTQYF. DNA of the CDR3: TGTGCCAGCAGTTCCCGGACGGGAACTAGCACAGATACGCAGTATTTT.

As for this clone: The sample carries other DNA sequences with the same CDR3. The rearrangement joins TRBV7-3 to TRBJ2-2; no reliable D call. This CDR3 spans 13 amino acids. V was trimmed by 0 bases and J by 2 bases, leaving 1 base between them. Germline loops: CDR1 SGHTA, CDR2 FQGTGA. The CDR3 region is CASSLTNTGELFF. DNA for the CDR3: TGTGCCAGCAGCTTAACTAACACCGGGGAGCTGTTTTTT.

This clone appeared a single time. The CDR3 coding sequence is TGTGCCAGCAGTTCCTCCGGGACTAGCGGGAACAATGAGCAGTTCTTC. This translates into CASSSSGTSGNNEQFF. The chain is built from TRBV28 and TRBJ2-1, with 13 bases identical to TRBD2. Per the germline V gene, CDR1 is MDHEN and CDR2 is SYDVKM. Trimming cost V 4 bases and J 5 bases; bases outside gene matches: 5. This CDR3 has 16 amino acids.